A single T cell receptor (beta chain) is shown here with its context. Its matching antigen is unknown. The data stem from a study of OX40 agonist ivuxolimab in advanced cancers. Study-level findings and limits: In CD8+ T cells, expanded clones were on average more numerous than in CD4+. Clones of CD4+ and CD8+ blood T cells grew by week 6 at doses of 0.1 to 3.0 mg/kg.

This CDR3 has 15 amino acids. V was shortened by 0 bases and J by 8 bases, with 16 bases between the two germline ends. The V gene's germline CDR1 is SGHDN and CDR2 FVKESK. Sequencing used immunoSEQ multiplex PCR; TCRdb keeps in-frame clones, though not all of them. The profile shows tens of thousands of clones, 86% of them singletons. The chain is built from TRBV14 and TRBJ1-2, with D possibly matching TRBD1 (5 bases). The receptor was isolated from an adult with an advanced solid tumor such as melanoma, head and neck, liver or kidney cancer. The sample here was CD4+ or CD8+ T cells sorted from blood, taken in a trial of the OX40 agonist ivuxolimab. In DNA form, the CDR3 reads TGTGCCAGCAGCCAAGAGAATATCAGGGTGAACGGCTACACCTTC. Translated, it gives CASSQENIRVNGYTF.